The entry that follows covers one T cell receptor (beta chain) sequence. The data stem from a study of OX40 agonist ivuxolimab in advanced cancers. Germline CDR1 reads WNHNN; CDR2 reads SYGVQD (reference sequence). Trimming removed 5 bases from V and 4 bases from J, with 11 bases in between. This CDR3 has 13 amino acids. Data came from immunoSEQ multiplex PCR; TCRdb stores just in-frame clones and leaves some out. The table has 55,000 to 70,000 clones, 70% to 90% seen once; the top ten hold about 3.7%. The receptor's source is an adult with an advanced solid tumor such as melanoma, head and neck, liver or kidney cancer. This chain connects TRBV10-1 to TRBJ1-1; no definite D call. This specimen was CD4+ or CD8+ T cells sorted from blood, taken in a trial of the OX40 agonist ivuxolimab. DNA for the CDR3: TGCGCCAGCAGTCCTTCTCAATCCACTGAAGCTTTCTTT. Protein sequence: CASSPSQSTEAFF.